One sample yielded the 15 T cell receptor beta chains listed below, sequenced in a study of vaccination and CD4 T cells after COVID-19. Once obtained from cultured CD4+ T cells, the DNA was sequenced using the Oncomine TCR Beta short-read assay. TCRdb re-derived calls from the PCR reads in MiXCR, one entry per CDR3 protein. Of about 8,900 distinct CDR3 sequences listed, 50% to 80% are singletons. The treatment here: roughly 11-day PBMC culture with coronavirus spike peptide pools or control peptides (ViraFEST assay). These receptors are not linked to any known antigen. Sequencing was performed on CD4+ T cells from blood, cultured in vitro. The receptors originated from a human donor who had recovered from COVID-19.

This clonotype was seen a handful of times. J is TRBJ2-3 and V is TRBV7-2, with D tentatively TRBD2 (6 bases). The length of the CDR3 is 16 residues. V lost 2 bases to trimming and J lost 2 bases, with 14 bases between them. Germline V gene lookup returns CDR1 SGHTA and CDR2 FQGNSA. The CDR3 here is CASSLISGPFTDTQYF. The CDR3 DNA reads TGTGCCAGCAGCTTAATAAGCGGGCCGTTCACAGATACGCAGTATTTT.

This clonotype came up a few times. The V and J genes are TRBV20-1 and TRBJ2-3, with D perhaps matching TRBD2 (6 bases). Trimming left V 6 bases short and J 2 bases short, with 15 bases between. CDR1 is DFQATT, CDR2 SNEGSKA, per germline (reference sequence). The CDR3 extends over 14 amino acids. Here the CDR3 DNA reads TGCAGTGCCCGCCGGGACTTGGCCACAGATACGCAGTATTTT. Its protein is CSARRDLATDTQYF.

This chain joins TRBV9 and TRBJ1-5; the D is unclear. Germline V gene sequence: CDR1 SGDLS, CDR2 YYNGEE. V was shortened by 7 bases and J by 1 base, with 9 bases between the two germline ends. The CDR3 has 13 amino acids. The CDR3 here is CASLSRSNQPQHF. In nucleotides, the CDR3 is TGTGCCAGCCTTTCACGGAGCAATCAGCCCCAGCATTTT. The full variable domain, in which reference TRBV9 and TRBJ1-5 provide the parts outside the CDR3, is DSGVTQTPKHLITATGQRVTLRCSPRSGDLSVYWYQQSLDQGLQFLIQYYNGEERAKGNILERFSAQQFPDLHSELNLSSLELGDSALYFCASLSRSNQPQHFGDGTRLSIL.

The V gene is TRBV7-2, the J gene TRBJ1-2; tentatively, D is TRBD1 (5 bases). Germline values: CDR1 SGHTA, CDR2 FQGNSA. V was trimmed by 3 bases and J by 6 bases, leaving 20 bases between them. CDR3 length: 16 residues. Written as DNA, the CDR3 is TGTGCCAGCAGCTTGGAGGGACGCCCGCTCGGGGATGGCTACACCTTC. Translating it yields CASSLEGRPLGDGYTF.

V usage is TRBV20-1 and J usage is TRBJ2-7; D unclear. V was clipped by 1 base and J by 4 bases, with 8 bases between them. Germline CDR1 is DFQATT and CDR2 is SNEGSKA (reference sequence). CDR3 length: 12 amino acids. The CDR3 sequence is CSARASSYEQYF. The CDR3 DNA is TGCAGTGCTAGAGCCTCCTCGTACGAGCAGTACTTC.

The J gene is TRBJ1-1, the V gene TRBV6-2 or TRBV6-3; D is unclear. Trimming left V 4 bases short and J 10 bases short, with 13 bases between. CDR1 is MNHEY and CDR2 is SVGEGT in the germline V gene. CDR3 length: 12 amino acids. The CDR3 DNA sequence: TGTGCCAGCAGTTCCCAGTCTGGCGGAGCTTTCTTT. Protein sequence: CASSSQSGGAFF.

In its sample, this clonotype ranks as large. The chain links TRBV20-1 to TRBJ2-1; 7 bases match TRBD2. Germline V gives CDR1 DFQATT, CDR2 SNEGSKA (reference sequence). CDR3 size: 13 residues. CDR3 bases: TGCAGCGCCACTGGGCTAGCGGTCAATGAGCAGTTCTTC. Protein product: CSATGLAVNEQFF.

The chain carries TRBV19 and TRBJ2-2, with 7 bases lining up with TRBD1. With 7 bases clipped from V and 4 bases from J, the junction kept 9 bases outside the gene matches. The CDR3 is 15 amino acids. The germline V gene has CDR1 LNHDA and CDR2 SQIVND (reference sequence). The CDR3 DNA is TGTGCCAGTACCCGACAGGGTGGGGGCACCGGGGAGCTGTTTTTT. Its translation is CASTRQGGGTGELFF.

This chain joins TRBV18 and TRBJ1-5; a weak D match, TRBD1 (6 bases). V lost 4 bases and J lost 0, with 16 bases in between. Germline values: CDR1 KGHSH, CDR2 LQKENI. The CDR3 loop spans 17 amino acids. CDR3 residues: CASSLPKQGPSNQPQHF. Here the CDR3 DNA reads TGTGCCAGCTCACTCCCCAAACAGGGACCTAGCAATCAGCCCCAGCATTTT.

This chain links TRBV5-4 with TRBJ2-7; no firm D call. This CDR3 region has 14 residues. CDR1 is SGHNT, CDR2 YYREEE, per germline (reference sequence). Trimming cost V 0 bases and J 0 bases, with 7 bases left between them. In DNA form, the CDR3 reads TGTGCCAGCAGCTTGGAACTCAGCTCCTACGAGCAGTACTTC. Translation: CASSLELSSYEQYF.

The rearrangement uses TRBV7-2 and TRBJ2-5, with a tentative D call TRBD2 (5 bases). The CDR3 length is 14 residues. V lost 1 base to trimming and J lost 5 bases, with 11 bases between them. Germline V lookup: CDR1 SGHTA, CDR2 FQGNSA. CDR3 amino acids: CASSLGAERETQYF. CDR3 sequence (DNA): TGTGCCAGCAGCTTAGGGGCGGAGCGGGAGACCCAGTACTTC.

The chain couples TRBV20-1 to TRBJ2-3; D is uncertain. V was cut by 3 bases and J by 3 bases, with 7 bases left in between. This CDR3 is built from 12 residues. The germline V gene encodes CDR1 DFQATT and CDR2 SNEGSKA (reference sequence). CDR3 in DNA: TGCAGTGCTAGTGCGGAGACAGATACGCAGTATTTT. As protein: CSASAETDTQYF.

This clonotype was detected only once. The chain carries TRBV20-1 and TRBJ2-3, with D possibly called TRBD1 or TRBD2 (6 bases each). Germline CDR1 DFQATT, CDR2 SNEGSKA (reference sequence). The CDR3 totals 17 residues. V was cut by 6 bases and J by 0 bases, with 22 bases left in between. CDR3 region: CSAVPQGGQASTDTQYF. DNA for the CDR3: TGCAGTGCCGTACCACAGGGAGGCCAAGCTAGCACAGATACGCAGTATTTT.

A few counts support this clonotype. V and J are TRBV27 and TRBJ1-1; D remains ambiguous. This CDR3 has 12 residues. From germline, CDR1 is MNHEY and CDR2 SMNVEV (reference sequence). Trimming pared 6 bases from V and 9 bases from J, leaving 14 bases between. CDR3 DNA sequence: TGTGCCAGCAGCCCTCGAGGCCTCCAAGCTTTCTTT. Translation: CASSPRGLQAFF.

V gene TRBV6-4 combines with J gene TRBJ2-1; 9 positions match TRBD2. The CDR3 is 14 amino acids. V dropped 5 bases and J dropped 4; count of bases not matched to a gene: 3. Germline loops: CDR1 MRHNA, CDR2 SNTAGT. CDR3 bases: TGTGCCAGCAGTCTTAGCGGGAGATACAATGAGCAGTTCTTC. Its protein is CASSLSGRYNEQFF.